The rows below give T cell receptor beta chains drawn from one sample of a study of T cell repertoires in cytomegalovirus infection. One entry per CDR3 protein, called by TCRdb with MiXCR from the reads. In the table there are approximately 250,000 distinct CDR3 sequences, 10% to 15% of which are singletons. The material sequenced was PBMCs. The receptors come from a human donor in good health (CMV status not recorded). Some clones in this sample may be carry-over from other donors' samples. The CDR3 runs from the conserved cysteine through the conserved F or W. The D gene is left open where the match is weak. Clone size is stated in some rows and not others, as once, few, many or a class when expanded.

DNA	CDR3	D	J	V	length	size
TGTGCCAGTAGTACCACCGCTTACAATGAGCAGTTCTTC	CASSTTAYNEQFF	-	TRBJ2-1	TRBV19	13	-
TGTGCCAGCAGTGATTGGACAGGGAAGACGGGTTTAGCCAAAAACATTCAGTACTTC	CASSDWTGKTGLAKNIQYF	TRBD1	TRBJ2-4	TRBV28	19	few
TGCAGTGCTAGAGATCCGAAACTAGCGGGTACTTCAAACATTCAGTACTTC	CSARDPKLAGTSNIQYF	TRBD2	TRBJ2-4	TRBV20-1	17	-
TGTGCCAGCAGCTTAGCCAAGAGCTCCTACGAGCAGTACTTC	CASSLAKSSYEQYF	-	TRBJ2-7	TRBV7-9	14	-
TGTGCCAGCAGTGTCTCCGGGACAGTGAACACCGGGGAGCTGTTTTTT	CASSVSGTVNTGELFF	TRBD1	TRBJ2-2	TRBV6-1	16	few
TGCAGCGTTGACGGACAGGGGGGTGGAAACACCATATATTTT	CSVDGQGGGNTIYF	TRBD1	TRBJ1-3	TRBV29-1	14	-
TGTGCCAGCAGCCCTGCGGGGGGACGTAGCAATCAGCCCCAGCATTTT	CASSPAGGRSNQPQHF	-	TRBJ1-5	TRBV27	16	many
TGTGCCAGCAGCGACCGGGGGGAACCTGCGGGCTATGGCTACACCTTC	CASSDRGEPAGYGYTF	-	TRBJ1-2	TRBV7-2	16	many
TGTGCCAGCAGTGAAGAGCGGGACAGGGGCCAAGAGACCCAGTACTTC	CASSEERDRGQETQYF	TRBD1	TRBJ2-5	TRBV2	16	few
TGCGCCAGCAGCCAAGATGCGGGGGGCTTCCTCCAAACGCAGTATTTT	CASSQDAGGFLQTQYF	TRBD2	TRBJ2-3	TRBV4-1	16	-
TGTGCCAGCAGCAAGGTCTCGTCTGGGGGGGTTGGCAGGGGGTACGAGCAGTACTTC	CASSKVSSGGVGRGYEQYF	-	TRBJ2-7	TRBV12-3/TRBV12-4	19	-
TGTGCCAGCAGCTTAATACTCAACACTGAAGCTTTCTTT	CASSLILNTEAFF	-	TRBJ1-1	TRBV7-8	13	many
TGCAGTGCTAGAGATCGGGGGAGGGAGAGGAACACTGAAGCTTTCTTT	CSARDRGRERNTEAFF	-	TRBJ1-1	TRBV20-1	16	-
TGTGCCAGCAGCTTAGGGACCCTATACAATGAGCAGTTCTTC	CASSLGTLYNEQFF	-	TRBJ2-1	TRBV7-3	14	-
TGTGCCAGTAGTAGTGGGACAGGGGTTGGCGGGGAGCTGTTTTTT	CASSSGTGVGGELFF	TRBD1	TRBJ2-2	TRBV19	15	few
TGTGCCAGCAGTTTATGGGTCGGGCAGGCTCAAAACATTCAGTACTTC	CASSLWVGQAQNIQYF	-	TRBJ2-4	TRBV28	16	many
TGTGCCAGCACCCCACGGGACAGGGGAAGGTACGGGGCCAACGTCCTGACTTTC	CASTPRDRGRYGANVLTF	TRBD1	TRBJ2-6	TRBV6-2/TRBV6-3	18	many
TGTGCCAGCAGTTCATTGGACGGTTCTGGAAACACCATATATTTT	CASSSLDGSGNTIYF	-	TRBJ1-3	TRBV6-2/TRBV6-3	15	-
TGTGCCAGCAGCTTAGTGGCCCAACCTGGCTACACCTTC	CASSLVAQPGYTF	-	TRBJ1-2	TRBV7-2	13	many
TGTGCCAGCAGCCAAGATCGCACAGCTGGAAGAGGGGAAAAACTGTTTTTT	CASSQDRTAGRGEKLFF	-	TRBJ1-4	TRBV14	17	many
TGTGCCAGCAGCCCTCTAGCGGGAGGAGGGCCAGATACGCAGTATTTT	CASSPLAGGGPDTQYF	TRBD2	TRBJ2-3	TRBV4-2	16	few
TGTGCCAGCAGCCTTAGCGGGAGCGCAGGAGAGCAGTACTTC	CASSLSGSAGEQYF	TRBD2	TRBJ2-7	TRBV5-5	14	few
TGTGCCAGCAGCTTAAGATATCCCCCGAACACTGAAGCTTTCTTT	CASSLRYPPNTEAFF	-	TRBJ1-1	TRBV7-2	15	many
TGTGCCAGCAGCCTAGCGGGGGGGCCTCCAGAGACCCAGTACTTC	CASSLAGGPPETQYF	TRBD2	TRBJ2-5	TRBV7-2	15	many
TGTGCCAGCAGCCAGATGGTTGTAGGGAGCAATGAGCAGTTCTTC	CASSQMVVGSNEQFF	-	TRBJ2-1	TRBV7-9	15	many
TGTGCCAGCAGCTTGGTGGTTAGCGACACCGGGGAGCTGTTTTTT	CASSLVVSDTGELFF	-	TRBJ2-2	TRBV5-6	15	few
TGTGCCATCAGTGATATCGAGACCCAGTACTTC	CAISDIETQYF	-	TRBJ2-5	TRBV10-3	11	many
TGTGCCAGTAGTAGCGGGACGACCCTAGACGAGCAGTACTTC	CASSSGTTLDEQYF	-	TRBJ2-7	TRBV19	14	few
TGCAGCGCTACGTGGCGGGGACAGGGGGCCTACGAGCAGTACTTC	CSATWRGQGAYEQYF	TRBD1	TRBJ2-7	TRBV29-1	15	-
TGTGCCAGCAATGTGCGGGAGGATACGCAGTATTTT	CASNVREDTQYF	TRBD2	TRBJ2-3	TRBV28	12	few
TGTGCCAGCAGTGCAGACACTGAAGCTTTCTTT	CASSADTEAFF	-	TRBJ1-1	TRBV7-9	11	many
TGCAGTGCGGAAGGGGTTTACGAGCAGTACTTC	CSAEGVYEQYF	-	TRBJ2-7	TRBV20-1	11	-
TGTGCCAGCAGCCTGGGGGCGGGAGGGTCTTCCGAGCAGTACTTC	CASSLGAGGSSEQYF	TRBD2	TRBJ2-7	TRBV13	15	-
TGTGCCAGCAGACCCACGGTCCAGCGCAATCAGCCCCAGCATTTT	CASRPTVQRNQPQHF	-	TRBJ1-5	TRBV28	15	-
TGCAGCGTTGATGGTTCGGTCTACACCTTC	CSVDGSVYTF	-	TRBJ1-2	TRBV29-1	10	-
TGTGCCAGCAGCCCAGGTGGCCGGCCTAACTATGGCTACACCTTC	CASSPGGRPNYGYTF	-	TRBJ1-2	TRBV7-9	15	many
TGTGCCAGCAAATATGCCGGGACGCACCAGCCCACAGATACGCAGTATTTT	CASKYAGTHQPTDTQYF	-	TRBJ2-3	TRBV28	17	few
TGCGCCAGCAACCCTGGACAGGAGAACACTGAAGCTTTCTTT	CASNPGQENTEAFF	TRBD1	TRBJ1-1	TRBV5-1	14	few
TGTGCCAGCAGACCGCCGGTCACCGGGGAGCTGTTTTTT	CASRPPVTGELFF	-	TRBJ2-2	TRBV28	13	many
TGTGCCAGCAGTACCTACGGGGGATCCATAGCCAAAAACATTCAGTACTTC	CASSTYGGSIAKNIQYF	-	TRBJ2-4	TRBV6-2/TRBV6-3	17	few
TGTGCCAGCAGCTATGACAGGGGTAGCAATCAGCCCCAGCATTTT	CASSYDRGSNQPQHF	TRBD1	TRBJ1-5	TRBV28	15	-
TGTGCCAGCAGTCGGACAGGGTTAGATAATTCACCCCTCCACTTT	CASSRTGLDNSPLHF	TRBD1	TRBJ1-6	TRBV12-3/TRBV12-4	15	many
TGTGCCAGCAGCAACAGGAATAGCAATCAGCCCCAGCATTTT	CASSNRNSNQPQHF	-	TRBJ1-5	TRBV3-1	14	-
TGCAGTGCTAGAGACGGGGGGGATACGACAGAGACCCAGTACTTC	CSARDGGDTTETQYF	TRBD2	TRBJ2-5	TRBV20-1	15	many
TGTGCCAGCAGCCGACAGGGGTTTACTGAAGCTTTCTTT	CASSRQGFTEAFF	TRBD1	TRBJ1-1	TRBV6-2/TRBV6-3	13	few
TGTGCCACCAAGAGTCCAGGGGTCTACGAGCAGTACTTC	CATKSPGVYEQYF	-	TRBJ2-7	TRBV5-4	13	-
TGTGCCAGCAGCTTCCAGGGTGTCCGCACTGAAGCTTTCTTT	CASSFQGVRTEAFF	-	TRBJ1-1	TRBV7-2	14	many
TGCAGTTACATAGCGGGCGTGATCAGAGATACGCAGTATTTT	CSYIAGVIRDTQYF	TRBD2	TRBJ2-3	TRBV20-1	14	few
TGTGCCAGCAGCTCGGGACAGCAAGAGACCCAGTACTTC	CASSSGQQETQYF	TRBD1	TRBJ2-5	TRBV7-2	13	many
TGTGCCTGGAGTGTCGGCTTCGAGACAGATACGCAGTATTTT	CAWSVGFETDTQYF	-	TRBJ2-3	TRBV30	14	-
TGCGCCAGCAGCTTGGAGCGGTTGGGGGGGGGGCCTCGGGAGCAGTTCTTC	CASSLERLGGGPREQFF	-	TRBJ2-1	TRBV5-1	17	many
TGTGCCAGCAGCTTAGGGCTAGCGGGAGTCTCGAGGGAGACCCAGTACTTC	CASSLGLAGVSRETQYF	TRBD2	TRBJ2-5	TRBV7-2	17	many
TGTGCCAGCAGGGACTCGGACAGGTGGGATCCCCAGCATTTT	CASRDSDRWDPQHF	TRBD1	TRBJ1-5	TRBV6-6	14	few
TGTGCCAGCAGCCCTGGGACTAGCGGGGCCAATGAGCAGTTCTTC	CASSPGTSGANEQFF	TRBD2	TRBJ2-1	TRBV7-2	15	many
TGTGCCAGCAGTCCCTCCGGGACCCTGGGGGACATTCAGTACTTC	CASSPSGTLGDIQYF	-	TRBJ2-4	TRBV27	15	many
TGCAGTGCCTGTCGGATCGAGGGAGATACGCAGTATTTT	CSACRIEGDTQYF	-	TRBJ2-3	TRBV20-1	13	-
TGTGCCTGGAGTGTGGAGGGGGGTCAGCCCCAGCATTTT	CAWSVEGGQPQHF	-	TRBJ1-5	TRBV30	13	few
TGTGCCAGCGGGGTCAGGACAGGGGGCACTGAAGCTTTCTTT	CASGVRTGGTEAFF	TRBD1	TRBJ1-1	TRBV11-2	14	many
TGTGCCAGCAGCTTAGAGATAGGGGAAAAACTGTTTTTT	CASSLEIGEKLFF	-	TRBJ1-4	TRBV7-2	13	many
TGTGCCAGTAGCATAAGACGGCAGGGCTCCTACAATGAGCAGTTCTTC	CASSIRRQGSYNEQFF	-	TRBJ2-1	TRBV19	16	-